This T cell receptor (beta chain) was captured in a study of T-cell reconstitution after alpha-beta-depleted transplantation in children. The TCRbeta library was prepared with unique molecular identifiers. Via MiXCR, TCRdb re-called the PCR reads, giving one row per CDR3 protein. The repertoire consists of about 500,000 distinct CDR3 sequences, with 30% to 35% occurring once and the leading ten covering around 2.4%. The CDR3 sequence is 14 residues long. V was shortened by 1 base and J by 5 bases, with 11 bases between the two germline ends. Only a few counts were recorded for this clonotype. The sample consisted of PBMCs from the stem cell graft donor, taken from the stem cell graft. The chain joins TRBV12-3 or TRBV12-4 to TRBJ1-1; D remains unclear. The origin of this receptor is a human donor who donated a stem cell graft to a child with aplastic anemia. The CDR3 DNA reads TGTGCCAGCAGTTTAGGAGGTATGGGTACTGAAGCTTTCTTT. It is translated as CASSLGGMGTEAFF.